The 28 T cell receptor beta chains given below trace back to one sample, sequenced in a study of T cell repertoires in cytomegalovirus infection. TCRdb ran MiXCR on the reads and lists one entry per CDR3 protein. The data contain 150,000 to 190,000 distinct CDR3 sequences, 23% of them singletons. Sequenced: PBMCs. The source of these receptors is a human donor in good health (CMV status not recorded). Some clones in this sample may be carry-over from other donors' samples.

The rearrangement links TRBV19 to TRBJ2-1; 7 bases fit TRBD2. Trimming cost V 0 bases and J 5 bases; bases outside gene matches: 4. The V gene's germline CDR1 is LNHDA and CDR2 SQIVND (reference sequence). This CDR3 has 15 residues. The CDR3 sequence is CASSIDAGAHNEQFF. The DNA for the CDR3 is TGTGCCAGTAGTATAGACGCGGGAGCCCACAATGAGCAGTTCTTC.

This clonotype was seen a few times. The CDR3 nucleotides are TGTGCCAGCAGCCCGCCCTTAGGACAGGGGGTTCAGGGCACTGAAGCTTTCTTT. The encoded protein is CASSPPLGQGVQGTEAFF. The V call is TRBV2, the J call TRBJ1-1; 10 nucleotides agree with TRBD1. The CDR3 covers 18 residues. In germline, CDR1 is SNHLY, CDR2 FYNNEI. The ends lost 6 bases at V and 4 bases at J; junction bases unmatched: 17.

This clonotype occurred many times. The V and J genes are TRBV7-2 and TRBJ2-3; 10 nucleotides agree with TRBD2. V shed 3 bases, J shed 5 bases, and the junction held 8 bases outside the gene matches. Germline CDR1 SGHTA, CDR2 FQGNSA. The CDR3 sequence is 16 residues long. CDR3 protein: CASSFLPGTSVDTQYF. In nucleotides, the CDR3 is TGTGCCAGCAGCTTCTTACCCGGGACTAGCGTAGATACGCAGTATTTT.

This CDR3 reads CASSRENLAASYNEQFF. In nucleotides, the CDR3 is TGCGCCAGCAGCCGTGAGAACCTAGCGGCCTCATACAATGAGCAGTTCTTC. The rearrangement uses TRBV4-1 and TRBJ2-1, with 7 bases that match TRBD2. The germline CDR1 and CDR2 sequences are MGHRA and YSYEKL. Trimming cost V 4 bases and J 4 bases; bases outside gene matches: 13. CDR3 length equals 17 residues.

A note on this clonotype: At one end the junction does not follow the germline gene, possibly because of a read error. The genes are TRBV28 and TRBJ1-6; the D gene is possibly TRBD1 (6 bases). Germline lookup yields CDR1 MDHEN and CDR2 SYDVKM. CDR3 length: 15 amino acids. As DNA, the CDR3 is TGTGCCAGCAGCTCAACAACAGGGCGTAATTCACCCCTCCACTTC. It translates to CASSSTTGRNSPLHF.

This clonotype was detected ten times or more. V is TRBV7-2 and J is TRBJ2-5; 9 nucleotides match TRBD1. The CDR3 is 14 amino acids. The V gene end was trimmed by 5 bases and the J gene end by 5 bases; junction bases not matched to a gene: 6. Looked up from germline, CDR1 is SGHTA and CDR2 is FQGNSA. The CDR3 nucleotides read TGTGCCAGCAGCCCTACAGGGGGCTGGGAGACCCAGTACTTC. Protein: CASSPTGGWETQYF.

The chain carries TRBV6-2 or TRBV6-3 and TRBJ2-7; 11 nucleotides align to TRBD2. The CDR3 is made up of 14 amino acids. CDR1 is MNHEY, CDR2 SVGEGT, per germline. J lost 6 bases, V lost 6 bases, and 7 bases had no gene match. The CDR3: CASRLAGVLGEQYF. In nucleotides, the CDR3 is TGTGCCAGCAGACTAGCGGGAGTTCTGGGCGAGCAGTACTTC.

The sample holds a few counts of this clonotype. The chain employs TRBV18 and TRBJ2-5, with 8 bases identical to TRBD1. Germline CDR1 KGHSH, CDR2 LQKENI. Trimming at V came to 1 base and at J to 5 bases, leaving 6 bases not matched to a gene. CDR3 length equals 15 residues. CDR3 protein: CASSPRTGNKETQYF. CDR3 DNA: TGTGCCAGCTCACCACGGACAGGGAATAAGGAGACCCAGTACTTC.

There are many counts of this clonotype. This chain uses TRBV7-9 with TRBJ1-1; D might be TRBD1 (5 bases). Germline V gives CDR1 SEHNR, CDR2 FQNEAQ (reference sequence). Trimming shortened V by 4 bases and J by 4 bases, and 19 bases separated the two germline ends. This CDR3 is 16 amino acids long. The CDR3 loop is CASSSLGGGVGTEAFF. CDR3 bases: TGTGCCAGCAGCTCTCTGGGGGGGGGGGTTGGCACTGAAGCTTTCTTT.

This clonotype showed up many times. The chain is built from TRBV10-3 and TRBJ1-1, with D perhaps TRBD1 (5 bases). The V gene lost 0 bases and the J gene lost 10 bases, with 9 bases spanning the gap. This CDR3 has 12 residues. CDR1 is ENHRY and CDR2 is SYGVKD in the germline V gene. The DNA for the CDR3 is TGTGCCATCAGTGAGTCGGCAGGGCCAGCTTTCTTT. It encodes CAISESAGPAFF.

This clonotype occurred a few times. The rearrangement links TRBV6-5 to TRBJ1-6; 8 positions match TRBD1. The CDR3 runs to 15 residues. Germline CDR1 and CDR2: MNHEY and SVGAGI. V shed 2 bases and J 6 bases; nucleotides not matched to a gene: 3. The CDR3 here is CASSYGDRTNSPLHF. The DNA of the CDR3 is TGTGCCAGCAGTTACGGGGACAGGACTAATTCACCCCTCCACTTT.

In the case of this clonotype: Being one base from a much bigger clone, this may be a read error. The rearrangement uses TRBV7-6 and TRBJ2-1, with D possibly TRBD1 on 6 matching bases. There are 17 residues in the CDR3. Germline loops: CDR1 SGHVS, CDR2 FNYEAQ. CDR3 in amino acids: CASSVWARGSSFNEQFF. CDR3 coding DNA: TGTGCCAGCAGTGTTTGGGCCAGGGGAAGCTCCTTCAATGAGCAGTTCTTC. Full variable domain (rest looked up from reference TRBV7-6 and TRBJ2-1): GAGVSQSPRYKVTKRGQDVALRCDPISGHVSLYWYRQALGQGPEFLTYFNYEAQQDKSGLPNDRFSAERPEGSISTLTIQRTEQRDSAMYRCASSVWARGSSFNEQFFGPGTRLTVL.

The chain couples TRBV5-1 to TRBJ2-7, with 7 bases identical to TRBD1. V lost 0 bases, J lost 5 bases, and 8 bases stayed unmatched. CDR1 and CDR2 from the germline V gene are SGHRS and YFSETQ. There are 15 residues in the CDR3. The CDR3 spells CASSLAGTEVHEQYF. The CDR3 DNA follows: TGCGCCAGCAGCTTGGCCGGGACAGAGGTACACGAGCAGTACTTC.

The gene calls are TRBV2 and TRBJ1-5; D remains unclear. Germline V gene data show CDR1 as SNHLY and CDR2 as FYNNEI. The CDR3 spans 14 residues. With 2 bases removed from V and 0 bases from J, the gap between germline ends came to 5 bases. CDR3 coding DNA: TGTGCCAGCAGTGAAACAGATAGCAATCAGCCCCAGCATTTT. Amino acids: CASSETDSNQPQHF.

This chain links TRBV4-1 with TRBJ1-1; D call uncertain. CDR3 size: 15 residues. Germline CDR1 MGHRA, CDR2 YSYEKL. V lost 5 bases, J lost 5 bases, and 18 bases lay in between. The CDR3 nucleotides are TGCGCCAGCAGCGTCCGGGAGTGGGGTCGGACTGAAGCTTTCTTT. This translates into CASSVREWGRTEAFF.

The chain couples TRBV5-4 to TRBJ2-1, with TRBD2 matching 9 bases. Germline CDR1 and CDR2: SGHNT and YYREEE (reference sequence). V lost 0 bases, J lost 7 bases, and 11 bases stayed unmatched. The CDR3 spans 17 residues. DNA of the CDR3: TGTGCCAGCAGCTTGGCCATGGGACTAGCTGCCGGAAATGAGCAGTTCTTC. Translation gives CASSLAMGLAAGNEQFF.

This clonotype was detected only a few times. The chain has TRBV19 and TRBJ2-1; a weak D match, TRBD2 (5 bases). The germline V gene encodes CDR1 LNHDA and CDR2 SQIVND (reference sequence). This CDR3 has 13 amino acids. Trimming left V 4 bases short and J 4 bases short, with 8 bases between. The DNA for the CDR3 is TGTGCCAGTAGTACCCGGGAATACAATGAGCAGTTCTTC. Its protein product is CASSTREYNEQFF.

This clonotype has only a few counts. The V and J genes are TRBV6-2 or TRBV6-3 and TRBJ2-3; D may be TRBD2 (6 bases). The CDR3 spans 15 residues. Germline V CDR1 and CDR2: MNHEY, SVGEGT. V shed 6 bases and J shed 6 bases, with 19 bases lying between them. CDR3 sequence: CASSQTTSQSDTQYF. As DNA, the CDR3 is TGTGCCAGCAGCCAGACGACTAGTCAGTCCGATACGCAGTATTTT.

The J gene is TRBJ1-5, the V gene TRBV11-3; tentative D call: TRBD1 (6 bases). The ends were cut back, 10 bases at V and 0 bases at J, with 25 bases in the middle. This CDR3 is 18 amino acids long. Germline V gene lookup returns CDR1 SGHNT and CDR2 YENEEA. This CDR3 is CATRRGRGLSCSNQPQHF. CDR3 bases: TGTGCCACCCGGCGAGGCAGGGGACTTTCGTGTAGCAATCAGCCCCAGCATTTT.

The rearrangement links TRBV6-2 or TRBV6-3 to TRBJ2-5; no clear D. Germline loops: CDR1 MNHEY, CDR2 SVGEGT. There are 11 residues in the CDR3. V lost 8 bases and J 5 bases, leaving 9 bases between the germline ends. CDR3 nucleotides: TGTGCCAGCGGATGGGTGGAGACCCAGTACTTC. Amino acid sequence: CASGWVETQYF.

V usage is TRBV19 and J usage is TRBJ1-2; a weak D match, TRBD1 (5 bases). V gave up 5 bases and J gave up 4 bases, with 17 bases separating them. From germline, CDR1 is LNHDA and CDR2 SQIVND (reference sequence). This CDR3 region has 15 residues. The CDR3 bases are TGTGCCAGTAGTTCGCTCTCGACAGAATTCTATGGCTACACCTTC. This encodes CASSSLSTEFYGYTF.

To note about this clonotype: A read error may account for a junction end that differs from germline. V usage is TRBV29-1 and J usage is TRBJ2-7; 9 bases fit TRBD1. The CDR3 length is 15 residues. Germline-derived CDR1 and CDR2 are SQVTM and ANQGSEA. The DNA of the CDR3 is TGCAGCGATGAAGATGTTGGGACAGGGCTTTACGAGCAGTACTTC. Amino acids: CSDEDVGTGLYEQYF.

This clonotype showed up many times. V gene TRBV20-1 combines with J gene TRBJ2-7; no definite D call. V lost 0 bases and J 3 bases, leaving 6 bases between the germline ends. CDR1 is DFQATT, CDR2 SNEGSKA, per germline (reference sequence). The CDR3 runs to 12 residues. The DNA of the CDR3 is TGCAGTGCTAGAGAGAGCGTCTACGAGCAGTACTTC. Its protein product is CSARESVYEQYF.

This chain links TRBV20-1 with TRBJ2-1; 7 bases are a match to TRBD1. The CDR3 is 15 residues long. In germline, CDR1 is DFQATT, CDR2 SNEGSKA (reference sequence). Trimming cost V 3 bases and J 5 bases; bases outside gene matches: 10. The CDR3 DNA follows: TGCAGTGCTAGTAACGGAGAGGGGGCCAACAATGAGCAGTTCTTC. This sequence encodes CSASNGEGANNEQFF.

This clonotype was picked up a small number of times. The rearrangement uses TRBV29-1 and TRBJ2-5, with 10 bases lining up with TRBD2. V shed 7 bases and J 4 bases; nucleotides not matched to a gene: 6. Germline V lookup: CDR1 SQVTM, CDR2 ANQGSEA. The CDR3 totals 13 residues. The CDR3 coding sequence is TGCAGCGCCGATGTAGCGGGAGGAGAGACCCAGTACTTC. It translates to CSADVAGGETQYF.

A few counts support this clonotype. The chain has TRBV28 and TRBJ2-3, with 8 bases fitting TRBD2. Per germline, CDR1 MDHEN and CDR2 SYDVKM. J was trimmed by 5 bases and V by 5 bases; bases with no gene match: 12. The CDR3 is 16 amino acids. CDR3 residues: CASSLTREGWEDTQYF. The CDR3 DNA is TGTGCCAGCAGTCTCACCCGGGAGGGATGGGAAGATACGCAGTATTTT.

This clonotype was seen at least ten times. This chain connects TRBV11-3 to TRBJ2-1, with TRBD2 matching over 7 bases. The CDR3 contains 14 residues. J lost 1 base, V lost 4 bases, and 1 base had no gene match. Per germline, CDR1 SGHNT and CDR2 YENEEA. The CDR3 sequence: CASSSAGSYNEQFF. In DNA, the CDR3 is TGTGCCAGCAGCTCAGCGGGGTCCTACAATGAGCAGTTCTTC.

About this clonotype: One junction end disagrees with the germline gene, perhaps due to a read error. The genes are TRBV7-8 and TRBJ2-2; D possibly uses TRBD1 or TRBD2 (5 bases each). CDR1 is SGHVS, CDR2 FQNEAQ, per germline. The length of the CDR3 is 13 residues. CDR3 loop: CASSVVSDGALFF. The CDR3 nucleotides read TGTGCCAGCAGCGTAGTTTCTGACGGGGCGCTGTTTTTT.